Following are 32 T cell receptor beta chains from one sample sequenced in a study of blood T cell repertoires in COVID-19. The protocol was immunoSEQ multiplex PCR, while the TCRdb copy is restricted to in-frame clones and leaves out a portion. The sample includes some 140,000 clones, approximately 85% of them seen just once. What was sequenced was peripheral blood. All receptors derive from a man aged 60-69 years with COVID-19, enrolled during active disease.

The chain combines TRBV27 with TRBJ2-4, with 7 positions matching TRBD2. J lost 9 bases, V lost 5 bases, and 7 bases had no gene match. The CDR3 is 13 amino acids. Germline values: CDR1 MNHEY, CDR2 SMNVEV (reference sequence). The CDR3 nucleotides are TGTGCCAGCAGTCTGGGACCGGGGGGCATTCAGTACTTC. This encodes CASSLGPGGIQYF.

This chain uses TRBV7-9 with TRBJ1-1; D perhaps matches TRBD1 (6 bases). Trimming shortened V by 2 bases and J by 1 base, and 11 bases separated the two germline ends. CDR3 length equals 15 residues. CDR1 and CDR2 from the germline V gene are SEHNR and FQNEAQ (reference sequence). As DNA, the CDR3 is TGTGCCAGCAGCTTAAGTGGGGGCGCGAACACTGAAGCTTTCTTT. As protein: CASSLSGGANTEAFF.

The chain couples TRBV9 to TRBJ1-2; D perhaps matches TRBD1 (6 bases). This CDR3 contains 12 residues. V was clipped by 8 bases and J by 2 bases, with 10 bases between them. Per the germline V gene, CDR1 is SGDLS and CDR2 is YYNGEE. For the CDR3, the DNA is TGTGCCAGTCAACAGGGAAACTATGGCTACACCTTC. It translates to CASQQGNYGYTF.

The CDR3 sequence is CASSQYENTDTQYF. In DNA form, the CDR3 reads TGCGCCAGCAGCCAATATGAGAACACAGATACGCAGTATTTT. The genes are TRBV4-1 and TRBJ2-3; no firm D call. In germline, CDR1 is MGHRA, CDR2 YSYEKL. There are 14 residues in the CDR3. Between the trimmed V and J ends, which lost 2 bases and 2 bases, there was a span of 8 bases.

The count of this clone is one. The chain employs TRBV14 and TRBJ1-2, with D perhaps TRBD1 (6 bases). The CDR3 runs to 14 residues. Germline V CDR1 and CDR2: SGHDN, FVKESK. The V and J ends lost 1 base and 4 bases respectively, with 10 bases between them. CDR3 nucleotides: TGTGCCAGCAGCCAAGTGGACAGCTTCTATGGCTACACCTTC. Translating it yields CASSQVDSFYGYTF.

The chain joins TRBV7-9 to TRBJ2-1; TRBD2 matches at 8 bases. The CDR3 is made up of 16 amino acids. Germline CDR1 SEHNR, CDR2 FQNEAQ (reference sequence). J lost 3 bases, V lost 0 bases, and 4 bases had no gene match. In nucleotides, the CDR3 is TGTGCCAGCAGCTTAGCTGATCTAGCGGGCTACAATGAGCAGTTCTTC. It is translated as CASSLADLAGYNEQFF.

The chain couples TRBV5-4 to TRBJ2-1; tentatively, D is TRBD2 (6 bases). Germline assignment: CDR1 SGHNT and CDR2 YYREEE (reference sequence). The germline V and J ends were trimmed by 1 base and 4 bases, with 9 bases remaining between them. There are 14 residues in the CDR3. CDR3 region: CASSLTGAYNEQFF. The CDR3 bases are TGTGCCAGCAGCTTGACGGGAGCATACAATGAGCAGTTCTTC.

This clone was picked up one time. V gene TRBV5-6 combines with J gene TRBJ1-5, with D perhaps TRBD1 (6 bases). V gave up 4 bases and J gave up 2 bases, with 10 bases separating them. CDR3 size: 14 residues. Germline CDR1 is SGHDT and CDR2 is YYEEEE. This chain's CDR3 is CASSLQGGNQPQHF. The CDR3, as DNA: TGTGCCAGCAGCCTACAGGGCGGCAATCAGCCCCAGCATTTT.

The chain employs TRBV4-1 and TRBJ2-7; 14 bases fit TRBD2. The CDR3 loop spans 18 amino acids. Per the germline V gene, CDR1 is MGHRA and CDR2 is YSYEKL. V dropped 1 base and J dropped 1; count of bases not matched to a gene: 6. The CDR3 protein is CASSQGVGLAGESYEQYF. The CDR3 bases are TGCGCCAGCAGCCAAGGGGTGGGACTAGCGGGAGAGTCCTACGAGCAGTACTTC.

The CDR3 here is CASSQGEPSGNTIYF. CDR3 coding DNA: TGTGCCAGCAGTCAGGGGGAACCATCGGGAAACACCATATATTTT. The V gene is TRBV7-8, the J gene TRBJ1-3; 7 bases are shared with TRBD1. Germline CDR1 SGHVS, CDR2 FQNEAQ. With V trimmed by 6 bases and J by 4 bases, 9 bases remained unmatched. The CDR3 length is 15 residues.

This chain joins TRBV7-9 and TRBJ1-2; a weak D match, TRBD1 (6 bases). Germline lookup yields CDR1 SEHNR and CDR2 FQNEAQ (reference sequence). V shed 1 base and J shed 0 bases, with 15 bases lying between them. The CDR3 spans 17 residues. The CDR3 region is CASSLEYTGHANYGYTF. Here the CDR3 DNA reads TGTGCCAGCAGCTTAGAGTACACAGGGCATGCTAACTATGGCTACACCTTC.

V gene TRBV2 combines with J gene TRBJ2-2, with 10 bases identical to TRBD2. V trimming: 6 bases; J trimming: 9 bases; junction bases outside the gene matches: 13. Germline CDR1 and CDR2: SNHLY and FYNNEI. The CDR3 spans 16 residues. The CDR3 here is CASRGGLAGGYRELFF. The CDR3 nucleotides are TGTGCCAGCAGGGGTGGGTTAGCGGGGGGCTACCGGGAGCTGTTTTTT.

CDR3 nucleotides: TGTGCCAGCAGCTTAGACAGTGACTATGGCTACACCTTC. Translation: CASSLDSDYGYTF. The rearrangement joins TRBV7-9 to TRBJ1-2; D call uncertain. V lost 1 base, J lost 3 bases, and 6 bases lay in between. The CDR3 covers 13 residues. Germline CDR1 and CDR2: SEHNR and FQNEAQ (reference sequence). Combining the CDR3 with reference TRBV7-9 and TRBJ1-2 gives the whole variable domain DTGVSQNPRHKITKRGQNVTFRCDPISEHNRLYWYRQTLGQGPEFLTYFQNEAQLEKSRLLSDRFSAERPKGSFSTLEIQRTEQGDSAMYLCASSLDSDYGYTFGSGTRLTVV.

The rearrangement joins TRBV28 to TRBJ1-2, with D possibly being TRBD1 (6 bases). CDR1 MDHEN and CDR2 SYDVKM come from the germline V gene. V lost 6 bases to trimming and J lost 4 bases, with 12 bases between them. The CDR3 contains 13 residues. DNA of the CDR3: TGTGCCAGCAGGTGGACAGCGTCCTATGGCTACACCTTC. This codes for CASRWTASYGYTF.

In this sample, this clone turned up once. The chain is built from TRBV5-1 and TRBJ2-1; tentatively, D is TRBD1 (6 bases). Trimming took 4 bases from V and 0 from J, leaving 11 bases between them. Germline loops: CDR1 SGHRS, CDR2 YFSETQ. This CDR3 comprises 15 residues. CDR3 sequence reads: CASSPTGSSYNEQFF. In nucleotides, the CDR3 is TGCGCCAGCAGCCCTACAGGGAGCTCCTACAATGAGCAGTTCTTC.

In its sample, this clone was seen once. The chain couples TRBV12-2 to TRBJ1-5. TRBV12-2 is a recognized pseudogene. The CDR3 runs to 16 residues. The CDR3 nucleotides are TGTGCAAGTCGCTTAGTGTCGGAGAATTACAATCAGCCCCAGCATTTT. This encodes CASRLVSENYNQPQHF.

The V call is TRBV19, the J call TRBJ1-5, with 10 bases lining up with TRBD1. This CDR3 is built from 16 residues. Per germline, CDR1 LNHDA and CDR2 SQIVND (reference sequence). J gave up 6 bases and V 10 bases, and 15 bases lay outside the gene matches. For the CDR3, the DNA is TGTGCCACTGGGACAGGGGTCGGCGGGTTGGGTCAGCCCCAGCATTTT. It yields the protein CATGTGVGGLGQPQHF.

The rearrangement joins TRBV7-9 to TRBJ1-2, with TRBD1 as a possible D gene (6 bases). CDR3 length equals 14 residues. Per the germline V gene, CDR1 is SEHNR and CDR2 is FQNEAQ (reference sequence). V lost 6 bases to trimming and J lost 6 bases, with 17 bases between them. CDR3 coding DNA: TGTGCCAGCAGGCATTCGGGACAAGCGCATGGCTACACCTTC. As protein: CASRHSGQAHGYTF.

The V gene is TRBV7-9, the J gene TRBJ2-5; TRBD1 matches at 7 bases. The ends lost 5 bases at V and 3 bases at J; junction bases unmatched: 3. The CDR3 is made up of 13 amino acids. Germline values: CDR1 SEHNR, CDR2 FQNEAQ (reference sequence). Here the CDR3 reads CASSQGVEETQYF. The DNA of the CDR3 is TGTGCCAGCAGCCAGGGGGTTGAAGAGACCCAGTACTTC.

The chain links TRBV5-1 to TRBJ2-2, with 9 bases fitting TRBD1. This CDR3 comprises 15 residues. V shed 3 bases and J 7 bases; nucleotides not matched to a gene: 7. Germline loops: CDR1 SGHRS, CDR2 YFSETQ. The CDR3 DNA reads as TGCGCCAGCAGCTCCGGGACAGGGAGATTCGGGGAGCTGTTTTTT. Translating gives CASSSGTGRFGELFF.

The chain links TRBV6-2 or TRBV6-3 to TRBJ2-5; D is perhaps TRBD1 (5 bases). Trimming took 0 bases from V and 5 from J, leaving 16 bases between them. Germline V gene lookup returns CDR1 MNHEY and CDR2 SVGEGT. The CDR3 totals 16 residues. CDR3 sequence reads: CASSYSLQGVGETQYF. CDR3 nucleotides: TGTGCCAGCAGTTACTCGTTGCAGGGCGTTGGGGAGACCCAGTACTTC.

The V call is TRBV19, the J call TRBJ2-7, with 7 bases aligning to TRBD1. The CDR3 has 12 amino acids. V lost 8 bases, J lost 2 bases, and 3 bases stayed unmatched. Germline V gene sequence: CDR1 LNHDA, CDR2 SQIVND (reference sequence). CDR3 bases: TGTGCCAGTGGACAGGCGGCCTACGAGCAGTACTTC. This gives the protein CASGQAAYEQYF.

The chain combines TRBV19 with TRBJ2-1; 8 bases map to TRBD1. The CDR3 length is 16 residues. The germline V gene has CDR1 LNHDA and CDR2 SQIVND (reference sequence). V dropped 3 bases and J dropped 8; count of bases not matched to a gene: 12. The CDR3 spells CASSIYGQGRGHEQFF. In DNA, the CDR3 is TGTGCCAGTAGTATTTACGGACAGGGTAGGGGGCATGAGCAGTTCTTC.

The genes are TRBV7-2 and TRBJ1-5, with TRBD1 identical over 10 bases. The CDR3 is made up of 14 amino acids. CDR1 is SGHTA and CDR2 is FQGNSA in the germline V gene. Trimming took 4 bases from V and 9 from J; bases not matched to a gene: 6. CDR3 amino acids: CASSSGTGVGPQHF. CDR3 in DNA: TGTGCCAGCAGCTCCGGGACAGGGGTCGGGCCCCAGCATTTT.

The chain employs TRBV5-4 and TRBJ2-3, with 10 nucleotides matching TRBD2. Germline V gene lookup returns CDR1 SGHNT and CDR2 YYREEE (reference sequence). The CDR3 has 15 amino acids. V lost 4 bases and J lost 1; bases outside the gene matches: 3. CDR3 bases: TGTGCCAGCAGCCTAGCGGGGGCCCGCACAGATACGCAGTATTTT. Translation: CASSLAGARTDTQYF.

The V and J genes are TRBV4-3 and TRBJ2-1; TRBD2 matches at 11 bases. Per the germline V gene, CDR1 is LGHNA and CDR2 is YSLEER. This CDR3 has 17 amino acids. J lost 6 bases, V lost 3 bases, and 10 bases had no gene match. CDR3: CASSHLAGGGGGNEQFF. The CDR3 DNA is TGCGCCAGCAGCCACTTAGCGGGAGGGGGTGGTGGCAATGAGCAGTTCTTC.

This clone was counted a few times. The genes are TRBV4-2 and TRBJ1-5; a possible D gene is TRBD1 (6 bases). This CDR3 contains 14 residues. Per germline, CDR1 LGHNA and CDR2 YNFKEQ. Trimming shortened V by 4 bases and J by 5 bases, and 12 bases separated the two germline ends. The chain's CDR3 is CASSPWPGDQPQHF. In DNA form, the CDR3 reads TGTGCCAGCAGCCCTTGGCCAGGGGATCAGCCCCAGCATTTT.

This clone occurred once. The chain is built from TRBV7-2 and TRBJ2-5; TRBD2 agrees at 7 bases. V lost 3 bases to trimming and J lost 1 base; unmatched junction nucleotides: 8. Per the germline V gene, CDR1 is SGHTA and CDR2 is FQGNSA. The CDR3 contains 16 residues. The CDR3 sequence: CASSFTSGTPQETQYF. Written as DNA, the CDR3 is TGTGCCAGCAGCTTCACCAGCGGGACTCCCCAAGAGACCCAGTACTTC. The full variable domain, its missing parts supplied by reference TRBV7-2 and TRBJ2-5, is GAGVSQSPSNKVTEKGKDVELRCDPISGHTALYWYRQSLGQGLEFLIYFQGNSAPDKSGLPSDRFSAERTGGSVSTLTIQRTQQEDSAVYLCASSFTSGTPQETQYFGPGTRLLVL.

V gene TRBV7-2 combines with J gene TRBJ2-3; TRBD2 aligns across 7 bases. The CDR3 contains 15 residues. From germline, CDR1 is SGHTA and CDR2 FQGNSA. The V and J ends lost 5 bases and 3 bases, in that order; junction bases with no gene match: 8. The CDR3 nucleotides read TGTGCCAGCAGCCCAGCGGGATTTAAGACAGATACGCAGTATTTT. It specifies CASSPAGFKTDTQYF.

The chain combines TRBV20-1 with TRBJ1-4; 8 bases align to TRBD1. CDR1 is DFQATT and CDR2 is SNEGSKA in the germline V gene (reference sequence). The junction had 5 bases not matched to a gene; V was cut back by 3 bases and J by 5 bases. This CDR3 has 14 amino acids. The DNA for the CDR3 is TGCAGTGCTAGTCGGACAGGGCGAAATGAAAAACTGTTTTTT. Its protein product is CSASRTGRNEKLFF.

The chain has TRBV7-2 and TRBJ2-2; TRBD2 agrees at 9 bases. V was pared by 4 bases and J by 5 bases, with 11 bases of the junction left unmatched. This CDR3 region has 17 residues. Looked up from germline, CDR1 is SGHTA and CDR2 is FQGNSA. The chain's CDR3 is CASSSVAGDDSTGELFF. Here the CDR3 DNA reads TGTGCCAGCAGCTCCGTAGCGGGAGATGATAGTACCGGGGAGCTGTTTTTT. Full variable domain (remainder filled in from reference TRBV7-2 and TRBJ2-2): GAGVSQSPSNKVTEKGKDVELRCDPISGHTALYWYRQSLGQGLEFLIYFQGNSAPDKSGLPSDRFSAERTGGSVSTLTIQRTQQEDSAVYLCASSSVAGDDSTGELFFGEGSRLTVL.

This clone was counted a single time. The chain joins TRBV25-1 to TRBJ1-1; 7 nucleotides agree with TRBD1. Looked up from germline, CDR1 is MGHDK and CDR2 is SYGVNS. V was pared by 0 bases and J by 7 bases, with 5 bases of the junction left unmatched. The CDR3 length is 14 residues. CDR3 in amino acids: CASSEYTAGGEAFF. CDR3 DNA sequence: TGTGCCAGCAGTGAATATACGGCAGGGGGTGAAGCTTTCTTT.